This T cell receptor beta chain was documented in a study of T cells in Graves' hyperthyroidism and ophthalmopathy (dated by TCRdb to the late 2010s). With respect to the entire study: Peripheral blood was collected at initial diagnosis, before any treatment. A discovery cohort of about a hundred patients, roughly 43 with Graves' ophthalmopathy and 55 to 65 with stable Graves' hyperthyroidism, was used to find distinguishing TCR V-J signatures. Whether ophthalmopathy could be predicted prospectively was tested in an independent validation cohort made up of roughly 20 hyperthyroidism patients plus 17 patients who later progressed to ophthalmopathy. The approximately 100 discovery patients were divided at random into training and test sets in a 7:3 ratio. In several Graves' hyperthyroidism patients, the study also compared T-cell repertoires from thyroid tissue with T-cell repertoires from blood. Once sampling was done, hyperthyroidism patients were given methimazole at a starting dose of 30 mg daily, whereas ophthalmopathy patients were given high-dose intravenous methylprednisolone. According to the paper, TCR Vbeta CDR3 sequencing was carried out on over 130 peripheral blood samples, which came from about 45 ophthalmopathy, around 75 hyperthyroidism and roughly 17 progressor patients. Broad study findings and their caveats: Blood samples also contained most of the expanded thyroid clonotypes (frequency above 0.001), which suggests that blood repertoires may reflect thyroid immune responses. During validation, the model predicted progression to ophthalmopathy a median of approximately 7 months ahead of onset, with approximately 70% sensitivity and 72% to 80% specificity. No statistical method was used to fix the sample size in advance, and group allocation was not hidden from the investigators. A model built on a 13 V-J signature distinguished ophthalmopathy from stable hyperthyroidism, reaching roughly 88% sensitivity and under 84% specificity in cross-validation and 80%/75% in testing.

Amplification of TCR beta CDR3 regions was carried out from RNA transcripts. A first-round RT-PCR of the TCR CDR3 used the HTBI primer set with the Qiagen OneStep RT-PCR kit. A second multiplex PCR round built the libraries, followed by size selection and purification. Paired-end sequencing of the libraries was performed with 100 bp reads on an Illumina HiSeq2000. In the original analysis: SOAPnuke was used to process the raw data, removing reads that contained adapters or uncalled bases, had a mean Phred below 15, or lacked an exact match to the constant primer or identifier. High-quality paired reads were merged using COPE v1.2.5, and each unique nucleotide sequence was defined as a clonotype. MiTCR v1.1 was used to align the clonotypes against IMGT TRBV, TRBD and TRBJ reference segments. Analysis was restricted to V-J combinations with a frequency above 0.0001, which covered roughly 99% of repertoires. The TCS score was defined as F50 (clonal expansion) divided by E x V (chaos), with BLOSUM62-based TCRdist calculated between CDR3 peptides within each V-J. Welch's t-statistics and random forest reduced roughly 540 V-J features to under 15, which were used in a naive Bayes classifier (R e1071). The public reads were reanalyzed by TCRdb: fastp trimming at Q25, MiXCR alignment, in-frame beta chains only. Each CDR3 protein gets just one entry, which takes the most common genes and DNA from the rows behind it. For this entry, the V and J calls and clone size follow TCRdb and not the study's own pipeline. The sample records about 500,000 distinct CDR3 sequences, around an eighth of which are singletons. Around 17% of the sample rests with the top ten.

Stable Graves' hyperthyroidism was defined as the absence of progression to ophthalmopathy over 18 months of follow-up. The hyperthyroidism patients were between 18 and 65 years old and newly diagnosed, with a disease duration of less than 2 months. Patients with uncontrolled infections, other autoimmune diseases, pregnancy or lactation were excluded. Diagnoses relied on clinical symptoms, serum thyroxine and TRAb, thyroid ultrasound and orbital computed tomography. PBMCs were isolated from 10 ml of fresh peripheral blood by Ficoll-Paque density gradient centrifugation. Trizol reagent was used to extract total RNA, and RNA quality was then checked on an Agilent 2100 Bioanalyzer. This clonotype was seen at least ten times. The specificity of this receptor is unknown. No clone much larger than this one lies a single base away; base qualities are absent. At the junction V is shortened by 5 bases and J by 7 bases; bases outside the gene matches: 8. For CDR1 and CDR2, the germline V gene lists WSHSY and SAAADI. The CDR3 contains 13 residues, cysteine and phenylalanine counted. Only the CDR3 region is kept as DNA, spanning 39 bases read in frame from base 1.

The sequenced sample consisted of blood. The chain is encoded by TRBV10-2 joined to TRBJ2-7; 7 bases in the middle match TRBD2. This receptor was identified in a woman aged 18-30 years with Graves' hyperthyroidism. The nucleotide sequence reads as follows: TGCGCCAGCAGTAGCGGGGATACGTGGGAGCAGTACTTC. Translation gives CASSSGDTWEQYF.